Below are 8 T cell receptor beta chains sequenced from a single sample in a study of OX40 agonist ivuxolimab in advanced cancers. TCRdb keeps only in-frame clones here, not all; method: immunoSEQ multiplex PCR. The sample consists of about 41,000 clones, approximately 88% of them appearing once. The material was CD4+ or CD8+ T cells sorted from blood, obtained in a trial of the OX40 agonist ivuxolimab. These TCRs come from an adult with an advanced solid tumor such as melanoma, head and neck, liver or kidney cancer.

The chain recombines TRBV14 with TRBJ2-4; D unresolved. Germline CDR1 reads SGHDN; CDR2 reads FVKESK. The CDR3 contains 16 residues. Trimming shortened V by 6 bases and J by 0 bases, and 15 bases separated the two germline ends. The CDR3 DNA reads TGTGCCAGCAGTCTCGGTGGGGATTTAGCCAAAAACATTCAGTACTTC. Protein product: CASSLGGDLAKNIQYF.

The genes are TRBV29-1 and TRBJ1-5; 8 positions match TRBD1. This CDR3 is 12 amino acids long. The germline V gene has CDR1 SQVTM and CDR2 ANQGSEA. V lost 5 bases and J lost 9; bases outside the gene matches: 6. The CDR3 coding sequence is TGCAGCGTTCGGACAGGGAGGGGGCCCCAGCATTTT. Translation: CSVRTGRGPQHF. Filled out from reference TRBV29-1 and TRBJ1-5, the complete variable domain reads SAVISQKPSRDICQRGTSLTIQCQVDSQVTMMFWYRQQPGQSLTLIATANQGSEATYESGFVIDKFPISRPNLTFSTLTVSNMSPEDSSIYLCSVRTGRGPQHFGDGTRLSIL.

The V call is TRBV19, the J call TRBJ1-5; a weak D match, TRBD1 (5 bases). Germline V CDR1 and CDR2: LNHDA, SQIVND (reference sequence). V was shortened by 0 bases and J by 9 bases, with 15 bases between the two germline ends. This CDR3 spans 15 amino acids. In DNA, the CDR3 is TGTGCCAGTAGTATAGATCTACAGGATGCTAGGCCCCAGCATTTT. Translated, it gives CASSIDLQDARPQHF.

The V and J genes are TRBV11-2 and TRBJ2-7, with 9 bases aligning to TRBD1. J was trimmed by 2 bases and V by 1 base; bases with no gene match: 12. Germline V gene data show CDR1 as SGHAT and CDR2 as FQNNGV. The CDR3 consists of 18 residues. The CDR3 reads CASSLAPLGDRDAYEQYF. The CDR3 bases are TGTGCCAGCAGCTTAGCGCCGTTAGGGGACAGGGACGCCTACGAGCAGTACTTC.

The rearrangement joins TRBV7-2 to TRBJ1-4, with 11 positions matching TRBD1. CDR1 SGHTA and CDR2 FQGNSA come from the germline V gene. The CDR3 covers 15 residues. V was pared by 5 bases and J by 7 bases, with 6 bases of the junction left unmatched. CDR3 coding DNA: TGTGCCAGCAGCCCCCCGGGACAGGGGGGTGAAAAACTGTTTTTT. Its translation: CASSPPGQGGEKLFF.

CDR3 residues: CSVEDRGGNAPYEQYF. CDR3 nucleotide sequence: TGCAGCGTTGAAGATCGGGGGGGGAATGCCCCCTACGAGCAGTACTTC. The chain employs TRBV29-1 and TRBJ2-7; 8 bases are a match to TRBD2. Trimming cost V 0 bases and J 2 bases; bases outside gene matches: 9. CDR1 is SQVTM, CDR2 ANQGSEA, per germline. CDR3 length: 16 residues.

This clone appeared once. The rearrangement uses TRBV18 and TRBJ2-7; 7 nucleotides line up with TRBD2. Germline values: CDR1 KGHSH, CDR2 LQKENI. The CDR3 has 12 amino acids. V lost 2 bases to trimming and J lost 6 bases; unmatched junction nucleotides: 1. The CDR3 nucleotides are TGTGCCAGCTCACCATCGGGGGGCGAGCAGTACTTC. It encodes CASSPSGGEQYF.

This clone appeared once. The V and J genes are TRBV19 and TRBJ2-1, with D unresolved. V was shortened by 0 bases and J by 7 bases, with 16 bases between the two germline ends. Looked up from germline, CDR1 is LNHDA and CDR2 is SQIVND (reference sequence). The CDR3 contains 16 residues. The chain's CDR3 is CASSIDYLGPENEQFF. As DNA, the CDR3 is TGTGCCAGTAGTATAGATTATCTAGGTCCTGAGAATGAGCAGTTCTTC. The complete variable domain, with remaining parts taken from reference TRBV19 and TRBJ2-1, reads DGGITQSPKYLFRKEGQNVTLSCEQNLNHDAMYWYRQDPGQGLRLIYYSQIVNDFQKGDIAEGYSVSREKKESFPLTVTSAQKNPTAFYLCASSIDYLGPENEQFFGPGTRLTVL.